These 17 T cell receptor beta chains share one sample of origin, sequenced in a study of blood T cell repertoires in COVID-19. Using immunoSEQ multiplex PCR, the repertoire was profiled, and TCRdb retains in-frame clones only, with some absent. The sample holds around 250,000 clones, around 87% seen once. Sequenced: PBMCs or T cells enriched from blood (not recorded which). All receptors come from a woman aged 45-59 years who had recovered from COVID-19.

The CDR3 loop is CASRPLLVGGYTF. The CDR3 region has the DNA TGTGCCAGCAGGCCTTTACTAGTGGGTGGCTACACCTTC. The chain links TRBV28 to TRBJ1-2; unclear D gene. Germline CDR1 is MDHEN and CDR2 is SYDVKM. Trimming removed 6 bases at V and 7 bases at J, with 15 bases between. The CDR3 totals 13 residues.

In DNA form, the CDR3 reads TGCGCCAGCAGCCAAGCCGGGACAGCGAACACCGGGGAGCTGTTTTTT. Protein product: CASSQAGTANTGELFF. This rearrangement joins TRBV4-1 to TRBJ2-2; TRBD1 aligns across 7 bases. V lost 1 base to trimming and J lost 0 bases; unmatched junction nucleotides: 2. This CDR3 region has 16 residues. Germline V gives CDR1 MGHRA, CDR2 YSYEKL.

The sample holds a few counts of this clone. Other DNA sequences of this sample code for an identical CDR3. The V gene is TRBV5-1, the J gene TRBJ2-1, with a possible D match to TRBD1 (5 bases). Germline V gives CDR1 SGHRS, CDR2 YFSETQ. V was trimmed by 0 bases and J by 0 bases, leaving 7 bases between them. The length of the CDR3 is 15 residues. The CDR3 protein is CASSLGGSSYNEQFF. The CDR3 nucleotides read TGCGCCAGCAGCTTGGGGGGCAGCTCCTACAATGAGCAGTTCTTC.

The chain is built from TRBV24-1 and TRBJ2-2, with 11 bases identical to TRBD2. Germline V gene data show CDR1 as KGHDR and CDR2 as SFDVKD. This CDR3 is built from 16 residues. Germline trimming cut 3 bases from V and 4 bases from J; bases unmatched to any gene: 3. CDR3 DNA sequence: TGTGCCACCAGTGATCCGACTAGCGGGGTCACCGGGGAGCTGTTTTTT. Its translation is CATSDPTSGVTGELFF.

J is TRBJ2-4 and V is TRBV28, with TRBD2 matching over 10 bases. The V gene end was trimmed by 10 bases and the J gene end by 2 bases; junction bases not matched to a gene: 14. Per germline, CDR1 MDHEN and CDR2 SYDVKM. CDR3 length: 17 amino acids. The CDR3 spells CATKREGLRSSKNIQYF. CDR3 sequence (DNA): TGTGCCACCAAGCGGGAGGGCCTTCGGTCTTCCAAAAACATTCAGTACTTC.

The chain combines TRBV27 with TRBJ2-2; 10 bases map to TRBD2. J lost 6 bases, V lost 3 bases, and 10 bases had no gene match. The CDR3 covers 17 residues. In germline, CDR1 is MNHEY, CDR2 SMNVEV (reference sequence). The CDR3 region is CASSFPGAGGGPGELFF. CDR3 sequence (DNA): TGTGCCAGCAGTTTCCCGGGAGCGGGAGGGGGGCCCGGGGAGCTGTTTTTT.

This clone was recorded once. The chain joins TRBV9 to TRBJ1-2; 8 nucleotides align to TRBD1. The CDR3 spans 14 residues. The germline V gene has CDR1 SGDLS and CDR2 YYNGEE. J lost 4 bases, V lost 3 bases, and 5 bases had no gene match. The CDR3 DNA is TGTGCCAGCAGCGCCAGACAGGGGAGCTATGGCTACACCTTC. Its translation is CASSARQGSYGYTF.

This chain links TRBV28 with TRBJ1-2, with D possibly TRBD1 on 6 matching bases. This CDR3 comprises 16 residues. Trimming cost V 8 bases and J 0 bases, with 19 bases left between them. Germline V gene lookup returns CDR1 MDHEN and CDR2 SYDVKM. The CDR3 bases are TGTGCCAGCTCCCTGGGGGGGGGCATAGCTAACTATGGCTACACCTTC. This encodes CASSLGGGIANYGYTF.

CDR3 in amino acids: CASSYSSGAFYGYTF. The CDR3, as DNA: TGTGCCAGCAGTTACTCGAGCGGGGCCTTCTATGGCTACACCTTC. The rearrangement uses TRBV6-5 and TRBJ1-2; D possibly corresponds to TRBD1 (5 bases). The V end was cut by 0 bases, the J end by 4 bases, with 12 bases between. Germline V gene lookup returns CDR1 MNHEY and CDR2 SVGAGI. The CDR3 length is 15 residues.

This chain joins TRBV6-4 and TRBJ1-4, with 10 bases identical to TRBD1. The CDR3 is made up of 13 amino acids. Germline V gene sequence: CDR1 MRHNA, CDR2 SNTAGT. Germline trimming cut 9 bases from V and 10 bases from J; bases unmatched to any gene: 8. This CDR3 is CARTGGPPGKLFF. The CDR3, as DNA: TGTGCCAGGACAGGGGGCCCGCCCGGAAAACTGTTTTTT.

This rearrangement joins TRBV6-2 or TRBV6-3 to TRBJ2-5; D is undetermined. The CDR3 is made up of 14 amino acids. Per the germline V gene, CDR1 is MNHEY and CDR2 is SVGEGT. Trimming took off 0 bases at V and 4 bases at J, with 9 bases between the two ends. This chain's CDR3 is CASSYSSKRETQYF. The DNA of the CDR3 is TGTGCCAGCAGTTACTCGAGTAAGCGAGAGACCCAGTACTTC.

As DNA, the CDR3 is TGTGCCAGCAGCCCTACGTGGTCCCAGACTTATAACACTGAAGCTTTCTTT. The encoded protein is CASSPTWSQTYNTEAFF. The chain has TRBV7-9 and TRBJ1-1; no clear D gene. V was shortened by 5 bases and J by 2 bases, with 21 bases between the two germline ends. Germline V gives CDR1 SEHNR, CDR2 FQNEAQ (reference sequence). The CDR3 totals 17 residues.

The chain has TRBV7-8 and TRBJ2-3; the D gene is possibly TRBD1 (5 bases). The ends were cut back, 5 bases at V and 6 bases at J, with 15 bases in the middle. The CDR3 sequence is 14 residues long. The V gene's germline CDR1 is SGHVS and CDR2 FQNEAQ. The CDR3 loop is CASSPYLGRDTQYF. Written as DNA, the CDR3 is TGTGCCAGCAGCCCATACTTGGGGCGCGATACGCAGTATTTT.

The CDR3 nucleotides are TGCAGCGTGTCCCCTGACAGGGAAGACGGCACAGATACGCAGTATTTT. Its translation is CSVSPDREDGTDTQYF. The rearrangement joins TRBV29-1 to TRBJ2-3; the match to TRBD1 covers 7 bases. The V and J ends lost 6 bases and 1 base, in that order; junction bases with no gene match: 13. CDR1 and CDR2 from the germline V gene are SQVTM and ANQGSEA. This CDR3 has 16 amino acids.

V usage is TRBV6-5 and J usage is TRBJ2-7; 14 nucleotides align to TRBD2. The CDR3 totals 15 residues. Germline V gene sequence: CDR1 MNHEY, CDR2 SVGAGI. Trimming took 8 bases from V and 7 from J; bases not matched to a gene: 10. This chain's CDR3 is CASSPRLAGGGEQYF. The CDR3 nucleotides are TGTGCCAGCTCGCCGCGACTAGCGGGAGGGGGTGAGCAGTACTTC.

V and J are TRBV6-1 and TRBJ2-7; 11 nucleotides line up with TRBD2. Germline V lookup: CDR1 MNHNS, CDR2 SASEGT. The CDR3 has 16 residues. Losses at the gene ends were 4 bases for V and 0 bases for J; bases not matched to a gene: 5. The CDR3 spells CASSASGLAASYEQYF. In nucleotides, the CDR3 is TGTGCCAGCAGTGCCTCGGGACTAGCGGCCTCCTACGAGCAGTACTTC.

The gene calls are TRBV27 and TRBJ2-2, with 11 bases fitting TRBD1. V was clipped by 8 bases and J by 4 bases; unmatched bases: 6. The germline CDR1 and CDR2 sequences are MNHEY and SMNVEV (reference sequence). The CDR3 is 15 residues long. The CDR3 sequence: CASWTGTGGTGELFF. CDR3 in DNA: TGTGCCAGCTGGACCGGGACAGGGGGCACCGGGGAGCTGTTTTTT.